These T cell receptor beta chains were read from a single sample in a study of cytomegalovirus exposure and HLA in healthy donors. Repertoires were generated with immunoSEQ multiplex PCR, while TCRdb's copy carries only in-frame clones and drops some. The sample table includes about 130,000 clones. Material: PBMCs. These receptors all stem from a woman aged 55-69 years in good health and CMV-seronegative. CDR3s include the opening cysteine and the closing phenylalanine or tryptophan. D genes are given only for firm matches.

v_gene: TRBV2; d_gene: -; j_gene: TRBJ1-1; CDR3nt: TGTGCCAGCAGTAAGAAGACGGGGGGCCCCCCGGAAGCTTTCTTT; CDR3aa: CASSKKTGGPPEAFF
v_gene: TRBV6-1; d_gene: -; j_gene: TRBJ1-3; CDR3nt: TGTGCCAGCAGCCCAAGGAGCTCTGGAAACACCATATATTTT; CDR3aa: CASSPRSSGNTIYF
v_gene: TRBV19; d_gene: TRBD1; j_gene: TRBJ1-5; CDR3nt: TGTGCCAGTACCGGGGACAGGGGTTTTAATCAGCCCCAGCATTTT; CDR3aa: CASTGDRGFNQPQHF
v_gene: TRBV27; d_gene: TRBD2; j_gene: TRBJ2-7; CDR3nt: TGTGCCAGCAGTTTAACTAGCGGGAGGGCGGGTGGTTACGAGCAGTACTTC; CDR3aa: CASSLTSGRAGGYEQYF
v_gene: TRBV5-1; d_gene: -; j_gene: TRBJ2-1; CDR3nt: TGCGCCAGCAGCATCGGGGGTTATGAGCAGTTCTTC; CDR3aa: CASSIGGYEQFF
v_gene: TRBV5-8; d_gene: -; j_gene: TRBJ2-2; CDR3nt: TGTGCCAGCAGCTTGGACGGCGGGGAGCTGTTTTTT; CDR3aa: CASSLDGGELFF
v_gene: TRBV18; d_gene: TRBD1; j_gene: TRBJ1-2; CDR3nt: TGTGCCAGCTCAACCCGGGACAGGGGGCGAGGCTACACCTTC; CDR3aa: CASSTRDRGRGYTF
v_gene: TRBV12-5; d_gene: -; j_gene: TRBJ2-3; CDR3nt: TGTGCTAGTGGTTTGGCCGGTCTCCCAGGGGCAGATACGCAGTATTTT; CDR3aa: CASGLAGLPGADTQYF
v_gene: TRBV7-8; d_gene: TRBD2; j_gene: TRBJ2-7; CDR3nt: TGTGCCAGCAGGCCAAGTCGTGTGGCTAGCGGGAGACAAGGTTCCGAGCAGTACTTC; CDR3aa: CASRPSRVASGRQGSEQYF
v_gene: TRBV6-5; d_gene: -; j_gene: TRBJ2-3; CDR3nt: TGTGCCAGCGGAATCAGGGGCCCAGATACGCAGTATTTT; CDR3aa: CASGIRGPDTQYF
v_gene: TRBV5-1; d_gene: TRBD1; j_gene: TRBJ2-3; CDR3nt: TGCGCCAGCAGCTTGGTGACAGGGGGCCTCAATACGCAGTATTTT; CDR3aa: CASSLVTGGLNTQYF
v_gene: TRBV6-6; d_gene: TRBD2; j_gene: TRBJ2-7; CDR3nt: TGTGCCAGCAGCAGCCCCGGGGGGGAGCAGTACTTC; CDR3aa: CASSSPGGEQYF
v_gene: TRBV27; d_gene: TRBD2; j_gene: TRBJ2-1; CDR3nt: TGTGCCAGCAGTCCGTACACTAGCGGGCGTCTGTACAATGAGCAGTTCTTC; CDR3aa: CASSPYTSGRLYNEQFF
v_gene: TRBV5-1; d_gene: TRBD2; j_gene: TRBJ2-3; CDR3nt: TGCGCCAGCAGCTTGGCCACTAGCGGGACCACAGATACGCAGTATTTT; CDR3aa: CASSLATSGTTDTQYF
v_gene: TRBV9; d_gene: -; j_gene: TRBJ2-5; CDR3nt: TGTGCCAGCAGCCCCTGGACACAAGAGACCCAGTACTTC; CDR3aa: CASSPWTQETQYF
v_gene: TRBV6-6; d_gene: -; j_gene: TRBJ1-1; CDR3nt: TGTGCCAGTATGGGGGGGAACACTGAAGCTTTCTTT; CDR3aa: CASMGGNTEAFF
v_gene: TRBV5-1; d_gene: TRBD1; j_gene: TRBJ2-6; CDR3nt: TGCGCCAGCAGCTTGGTTGGACAGGGGCAATCTGGGGCCAACGTCCTGACTTTC; CDR3aa: CASSLVGQGQSGANVLTF
v_gene: TRBV7-2; d_gene: -; j_gene: TRBJ1-2; CDR3nt: TGTGCCAGCAGCTTCCCCCGTAGCTATGGCTACACCTTC; CDR3aa: CASSFPRSYGYTF
v_gene: TRBV20-1; d_gene: -; j_gene: TRBJ2-1; CDR3nt: TGCAGTGCTAGTCTTAGTGGTGAGCAGTTCTTC; CDR3aa: CSASLSGEQFF
v_gene: TRBV7-3; d_gene: -; j_gene: TRBJ2-1; CDR3nt: TGTGCCAGCAGCGAAGTTCCAGGGGCGGACAATGAGCAGTTCTTC; CDR3aa: CASSEVPGADNEQFF
v_gene: TRBV6-6; d_gene: -; j_gene: TRBJ2-5; CDR3nt: TGTGCCAGCAGTTACTCCCGGAGCCAAGAGACCCAGTACTTC; CDR3aa: CASSYSRSQETQYF
v_gene: TRBV28; d_gene: TRBD1; j_gene: TRBJ1-5; CDR3nt: TGTGCCAGCAGAACCGGGACAGGGTGGGATAGCAATCAGCCCCAGCATTTT; CDR3aa: CASRTGTGWDSNQPQHF
v_gene: TRBV5-6; d_gene: TRBD2; j_gene: TRBJ2-1; CDR3nt: TGTGCCAGCAGCCTGCGACTAGCGGGAGAGCGGTACAATGAGCAGTTCTTC; CDR3aa: CASSLRLAGERYNEQFF
v_gene: TRBV5-8; d_gene: TRBD2; j_gene: TRBJ2-1; CDR3nt: TGTGCCAGCAGCCCCGGGGGTAGCGGGAGGGCGAATGAGCAGTTCTTC; CDR3aa: CASSPGGSGRANEQFF
v_gene: TRBV6-5; d_gene: TRBD1; j_gene: TRBJ1-5; CDR3nt: TGTGCCAGCAGAGGACAGGGTAATCAGCCCCAGCATTTT; CDR3aa: CASRGQGNQPQHF
v_gene: TRBV28; d_gene: -; j_gene: TRBJ1-4; CDR3nt: TGTGCCAGCACCGAAGGGGGGGTAGGGGAAAAACTGTTTTTT; CDR3aa: CASTEGGVGEKLFF
v_gene: TRBV29-1; d_gene: TRBD2; j_gene: TRBJ2-7; CDR3nt: TGCAGCGTTGCCAAGCGGGAGGGCCGTTACGAGCAGTACTTC; CDR3aa: CSVAKREGRYEQYF
v_gene: TRBV29-1; d_gene: TRBD1; j_gene: TRBJ1-2; CDR3nt: TGCAGCGCCCCAGGGGGCTCTGGCTACACCTTC; CDR3aa: CSAPGGSGYTF
v_gene: TRBV5-1; d_gene: -; j_gene: TRBJ2-7; CDR3nt: TGCGCCAGCAGCTACAGGGAACCCTACGAGCAGTACTTC; CDR3aa: CASSYREPYEQYF
v_gene: TRBV27; d_gene: -; j_gene: TRBJ2-7; CDR3nt: TGTGCCAGCAGTTTATCGAAGCCTCCCTACGAGCAGTACTTC; CDR3aa: CASSLSKPPYEQYF
v_gene: TRBV10-3; d_gene: -; j_gene: TRBJ1-2; CDR3nt: TGTGCCATCAGTGATGTAGGGGGAGCTAACTATGGCTACACCTTC; CDR3aa: CAISDVGGANYGYTF
v_gene: TRBV20-1; d_gene: -; j_gene: TRBJ2-5; CDR3nt: TGCAGTGCTAGCTCCGGTGAGACCCAGTACTTC; CDR3aa: CSASSGETQYF
v_gene: TRBV21-1; d_gene: -; j_gene: TRBJ1-3; CDR3nt: TGTGCCAGCAGGTTGTCCGACAGGGCAGTCTCTGGAAACACCATATATTTT; CDR3aa: CASRLSDRAVSGNTIYF
v_gene: TRBV5-4; d_gene: TRBD2; j_gene: TRBJ2-7; CDR3nt: TGTGCCAGCAGCTTGGGAGGGAGGGCCTACGAGCAGTACTTC; CDR3aa: CASSLGGRAYEQYF
v_gene: TRBV5-1; d_gene: -; j_gene: TRBJ1-6; CDR3nt: TGCGCCAGCAGCTTACAGGGTTATAATTCACCCCTCCACTTT; CDR3aa: CASSLQGYNSPLHF
v_gene: TRBV10-3; d_gene: -; j_gene: TRBJ1-1; CDR3nt: TGTGCCATCAGTAGCAGGGTGGATGAAGCTTTCTTT; CDR3aa: CAISSRVDEAFF
v_gene: TRBV6-5; d_gene: -; j_gene: TRBJ2-7; CDR3nt: TGTGCCAGCAGTTACTCTGGGACAAAAGCCTACGAGCAGTACTTC; CDR3aa: CASSYSGTKAYEQYF
v_gene: TRBV5-1; d_gene: -; j_gene: TRBJ2-7; CDR3nt: TGCGCCAGCAGCTTGCCGGGAATGACCTACGAGCAGTACTTC; CDR3aa: CASSLPGMTYEQYF
v_gene: TRBV5-1; d_gene: TRBD2; j_gene: TRBJ2-7; CDR3nt: TGCGCCAGCAGCTTGGAGGCGGGAGCGCTTTACGAGCAGTACTTC; CDR3aa: CASSLEAGALYEQYF
v_gene: TRBV5-1; d_gene: -; j_gene: TRBJ2-1; CDR3nt: TGCGCCAGCAGTTGGGGGGCTAGCGGTTACAATGAGCAGTTCTTC; CDR3aa: CASSWGASGYNEQFF